This TCR beta chain derives from a study of identical twins. TCRdb recomputed calls from the 5' RACE reads with MiXCR, one row per CDR3 protein. Of some 500,000 distinct CDR3 sequences listed, 13% to 15% were seen once; the top ten hold around 0.48%. Deletions cut 7 bases from V and 0 bases from J, with 13 bases between. This CDR3 is built from 16 residues. The germline V gene has CDR1 SNHLY and CDR2 FYNNEI. Another study also made use of these data, one on yellow fever vaccine responses in identical twins.

This sequence was found in a woman under 30 in good health. This rearrangement joins TRBV2 to TRBJ2-6, with D perhaps being TRBD1 or TRBD2 (5 bases each). Sequenced material: CD4+ T cells sorted from blood. The CDR3 bases are TGTGCCAGCACGTCAGGGAGAAGCTCTGGGGCCAACGTCCTGACTTTC. Its protein is CASTSGRSSGANVLTF.